This TCR beta chain was recorded in a study of blood T cell repertoires in COVID-19. Looking at the study overall: Some COVID-19 samples were acute and others convalescent; all came from the United States, Italy and Spain. Sources were T cells, B-cell-depleted T cells, or PBMCs; the material itself was cDNA or gDNA.

Under the authors' procedure: Amplification from reference gene primers served as the basis for estimated nucleated cell counts. The assay was immunoSEQ multiplex PCR, and TCRdb's table has in-frame clones only and misses some. From that table come the V and J calls and clone size; the DNA was used to work out D and trimming. The sample has around 72,000 clones, nearly 90% seen once. The sample comprised peripheral blood. The TCR sequence derives from a man aged 45 to 65 with acute or convalescent COVID-19.

The CDR3, as DNA: TGTGCCAGCAGCACCGGGACAGGGGTTCAGCCCCAGCATTTT. Its translation is CASSTGTGVQPQHF. J is TRBJ1-5 and V is TRBV5-6; 10 bases agree with TRBD1. V shed 4 bases and J 6 bases; nucleotides not matched to a gene: 4. The germline gives CDR1 SGHDT, CDR2 YYEEEE. The CDR3 is 14 amino acids.